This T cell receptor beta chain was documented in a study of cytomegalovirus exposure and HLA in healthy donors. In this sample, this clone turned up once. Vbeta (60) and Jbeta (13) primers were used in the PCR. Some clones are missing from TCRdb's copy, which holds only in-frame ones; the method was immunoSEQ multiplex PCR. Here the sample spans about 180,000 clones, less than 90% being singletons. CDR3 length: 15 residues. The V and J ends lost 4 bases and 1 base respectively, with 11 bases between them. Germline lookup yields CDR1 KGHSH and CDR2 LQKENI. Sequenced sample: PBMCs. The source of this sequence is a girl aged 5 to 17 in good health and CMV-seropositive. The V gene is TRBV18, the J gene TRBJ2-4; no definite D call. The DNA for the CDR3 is TGTGCCAGCTCACAACGGTCCGGGGCCAAAAACATTCAGTACTTC. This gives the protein CASSQRSGAKNIQYF.